This is a list of T cell receptor beta chains from one sample in a study of cytomegalovirus exposure and HLA in healthy donors. TCRdb keeps only in-frame clones here, not all; method: immunoSEQ multiplex PCR. The data contain about 120,000 clones, 65% of them singletons. What was sequenced was PBMCs. The origin of the receptors is a woman between 35 and 50 years old in good health and CMV-seropositive. CDR3s leave out the opening cysteine and the closing phenylalanine or tryptophan.

TRBJ2-1 | TRBV5-4 | ASSLGGSGSVHEQF
TRBJ1-4 | TRBV29-1 | SARQGAGEKLF
TRBJ2-1 | TRBV9 | ASSVGRTSTSSYNEQF
TRBJ2-3 | TRBV7-9 | ASSSLSVAGDPDTQY
TRBJ1-2 | TRBV28 | ASSLRVYGYT
TRBJ1-2 | TRBV4-1 | ASSQGALGGEVGYT
TRBJ1-3 | TRBV4-1 | ASSQNKAGVNTGNTIY
TRBJ2-3 | TRBV4-3 | ASSHLASTDTQY
TRBJ1-2 | TRBV19 | ASSAGVYGYT
TRBJ2-7 | TRBV7-2 | ASSLEATGLAGNEQY
TRBJ1-6 | TRBV4-2 | ASSQVPDRLYPPLH
TRBJ2-7 | TRBV9 | ASSPRGQSDEQY
TRBJ2-3 | TRBV5-1 | ASSSSGTRGDTQY
TRBJ1-6 | TRBV5-1 | ASSLDGYSPLH
TRBJ1-3 | TRBV7-9 | ASSPPGQASGNTIY
TRBJ2-1 | TRBV6-5 | ASSSTSLGEQF
TRBJ2-7 | TRBV10-3 | AISVGGLVASRGYEQY
TRBJ2-1 | TRBV7-9 | ASSFRSGEQF
TRBJ2-2 | TRBV27 | ASSYDTLQLSTGELF
TRBJ1-2 | TRBV19 | ASSIQTVNYGYT
TRBJ1-1 | TRBV7-6 | ASSFSGGNTEAF
TRBJ2-7 | TRBV6-6 | ASRQAGVNEQY
TRBJ2-5 | TRBV6-6 | ASSVRGLTETQY
TRBJ2-1 | TRBV9 | ASSVETGGVTEQF
TRBJ2-5 | TRBV5-1 | ASSLLRETQY
TRBJ2-1 | TRBV27 | ASSTSAYSESQRSSYNEQF
TRBJ2-5 | TRBV7-6 | ASSRGVGETQY
TRBJ2-5 | TRBV2 | ASRADRGGSWTQY
TRBJ1-5 | TRBV30 | AWSATGTSKHDQPQH
. | TRBV5-1 | ASKSAGGSSYEQY
TRBJ2-3 | TRBV4-3 | ASSQYYTRTDTQY
TRBJ2-7 | TRBV5-1 | ASSLQEVSYEQY
TRBJ2-1 | TRBV7-2 | ASSLNPGTSPYNEQF
TRBJ1-1 | TRBV2 | ASAREENTEAF
TRBJ2-1 | TRBV7-9 | ASSSYFARQF
TRBJ1-1 | TRBV19 | ASIEGANTEAF
TRBJ1-1 | TRBV7-9 | ASSLGQVNTEAF
TRBJ1-1 | TRBV19 | ASSPRFQTLTEAF
TRBJ1-1 | TRBV27 | ASSLLQMNTEAF
TRBJ2-7 | TRBV13 | ASSFGTSSYEQY
TRBJ1-4 | TRBV18 | ASSPQGTNEKLF
TRBJ1-1 | TRBV9 | ASSVERDYTEAF
TRBJ2-7 | TRBV19 | ASSPSGSGYEQY
TRBJ1-5 | TRBV11-2 | ASSLDRWQPQH
TRBJ2-2 | TRBV7-3 | ASSLSSTGELF
TRBJ2-5 | TRBV7-3 | ASSLGTGLALGETQY
TRBJ2-7 | TRBV28 | ASSLSPGNYEQY
TRBJ2-2 | TRBV7-9 | ASSDSAAGELF
TRBJ1-5 | TRBV5-6 | ASSSQGTGDSPQH
TRBJ2-7 | TRBV19 | ASSSGVGYEQY
TRBJ2-6 | TRBV15 | ATAPPTEPGANVLT
TRBJ2-7 | TRBV5-1 | ASSFEGWGLGEQY
TRBJ1-3 | TRBV7-2 | ASMRISGNTIY
TRBJ1-6 | TRBV25-1 | ARNLVEGAIGNSPLH